This TCR beta chain was sequenced during a study of T cells in Graves' hyperthyroidism and ophthalmopathy. From RNA transcripts, TCR beta CDR3 regions were amplified. During a first-round RT-PCR of the TCR CDR3, the HTBI primer set was used. One entry per CDR3 protein, called by TCRdb with MiXCR from the multiplex PCR reads. The table shows about 290,000 distinct CDR3 sequences, with roughly 15% occurring only once. General study findings and limits: Peripheral blood also featured most of the thyroid clonotypes expanded above 0.001.

Germline CDR1 reads SNHLY; CDR2 reads FYNNEI. This CDR3 contains 13 residues. V lost 8 bases to trimming and J lost 6 bases, with 13 bases between them. The table lists this clonotype with many counts. Its target is not known. The blood sample was taken at first hyperthyroidism diagnosis, before any ophthalmopathy symptoms. It was roughly 10 ml of fresh peripheral blood that supplied the PBMCs. The clonotype was recovered from a woman aged 25 to 39 with Graves' hyperthyroidism that later progressed to Graves' ophthalmopathy. The genes are TRBV2 and TRBJ2-2; TRBD2 might be the D (6 bases). Sequenced material: blood. As DNA, the CDR3 is TGTGCCAGCGGACTACTTGGGCCCGGGGAGCTGTTTTTT. The encoded protein is CASGLLGPGELFF.